This paragraph covers one T cell receptor beta chain sequence. Its antigen is currently unknown. 60 Vbeta and 13 Jbeta primers were used in PCR. TCRdb's copy holds only in-frame clones and misses some; the assay was immunoSEQ multiplex PCR. The sample has over 150,000 clones, about three quarters seen once. Germline V CDR1 and CDR2: LGHNA, YSLEER. This CDR3 region has 15 residues. Trimming took 1 base from V and 1 from J, leaving 10 bases between them. The data stem from a study of cytomegalovirus exposure and HLA in healthy donors. Study-level results: Specificity of a few CMV-associated chains for CMV antigens was verified in vitro. A later analysis appeared to link common viral pathogens to several of the most significant clusters. Usually a TCR sequence was rare, but some public TCRs were found in many donors.

The sequence derives from a woman under 40 in good health and CMV-seronegative. The V call is TRBV4-3, the J call TRBJ1-1; D is possibly TRBD1 (5 bases). The specimen was PBMCs. CDR3 nucleotide sequence: TGCGCCAGCAGCCAAGTTGGGGCGCCGAACACTGAAGCTTTCTTT. It yields the protein CASSQVGAPNTEAFF.